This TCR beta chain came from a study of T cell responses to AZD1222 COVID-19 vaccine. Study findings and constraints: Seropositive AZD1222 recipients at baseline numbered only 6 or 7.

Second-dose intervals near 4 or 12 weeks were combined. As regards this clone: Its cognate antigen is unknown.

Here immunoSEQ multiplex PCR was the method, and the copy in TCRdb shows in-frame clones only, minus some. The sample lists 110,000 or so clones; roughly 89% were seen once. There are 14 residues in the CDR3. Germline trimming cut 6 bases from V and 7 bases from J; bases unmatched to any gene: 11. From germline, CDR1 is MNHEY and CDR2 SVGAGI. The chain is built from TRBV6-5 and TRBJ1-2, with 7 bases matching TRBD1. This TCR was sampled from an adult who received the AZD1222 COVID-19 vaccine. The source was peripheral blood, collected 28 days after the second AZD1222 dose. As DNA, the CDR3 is TGTGCCAGCAGGTACCCAGGGGGGTACGGTGGCTACACCTTC. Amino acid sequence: CASRYPGGYGGYTF.